The 3 T cell receptor beta chains presented below share a single source sample, sequenced in a study of T cell responses to AZD1222 COVID-19 vaccine. Assay: immunoSEQ multiplex PCR; the TCRdb copy retains only in-frame clones and omits some. The sample yields around 95,000 clones, about 86% seen once. The starting material was peripheral blood, obtained on day 0 of AZD1222 vaccination. All receptors derive from an adult in good health.

The V call is TRBV28, the J call TRBJ2-7; the D gene is possibly TRBD1 (6 bases). Germline V gives CDR1 MDHEN, CDR2 SYDVKM. This CDR3 is 15 amino acids long. V gave up 4 bases and J gave up 6 bases, with 19 bases separating them. CDR3 nucleotides: TGTGCCAGCAGTTCCTCCAGCCTAGGGGGTCGCGAGCAGTACTTC. This encodes CASSSSSLGGREQYF.

The CDR3 bases are TGTGCCAGCAGCCTTGGACAGGTCGGTGCCTACGAGCAGTACTTC. It yields the protein CASSLGQVGAYEQYF. This chain joins TRBV7-3 and TRBJ2-7, with 7 positions matching TRBD1. The germline V gene has CDR1 SGHTA and CDR2 FQGTGA. J lost 2 bases, V lost 5 bases, and 9 bases had no gene match. CDR3 size: 15 residues.

CDR3: CASSYSGQGLGSPLHF. DNA for the CDR3: TGTGCCAGCAGTTACAGTGGCCAAGGGTTGGGTTCACCCCTCCACTTT. The rearrangement uses TRBV6-5 and TRBJ1-6; unclear D gene. With 2 bases removed from V and 9 bases from J, the gap between germline ends came to 17 bases. Germline V gene sequence: CDR1 MNHEY, CDR2 SVGAGI. This CDR3 is 16 amino acids long.